One T cell receptor beta chain is described in this entry. This specimen comes from a study of control samples from healthy donors and cancer patients. Produced via immunoSEQ multiplex PCR; TCRdb's table is partial and in-frame only. The sample includes over 85,000 clones, roughly 89% of them seen just once. The receptor's source is a woman aged 50 to 60 with colorectal cancer. What was sequenced was PBMCs.

The CDR3, as DNA: TGTGCCAGCAGGGCACGGTCTACCCGTCCCGACACTGAAGCTTTCTTT. Its protein product is CASRARSTRPDTEAFF. The chain is built from TRBV5-8 and TRBJ1-1; D ambiguous. From germline, CDR1 is SGHTS and CDR2 YDEGEE. V lost 5 bases, J lost 3 bases, and 20 bases lay in between. CDR3 length: 16 amino acids.